The T cell receptor (beta chain) under discussion was sequenced for a study of T cell responses to AZD1222 COVID-19 vaccine. Clones were sequenced by immunoSEQ multiplex PCR, and TCRdb holds only the in-frame ones, with some missing. The sample shows approximately 120,000 clones, approximately 85% of them seen only once. This CDR3 is built from 12 residues. Trimming took off 5 bases at V and 8 bases at J, with 12 bases between the two ends. CDR1 and CDR2 from the germline V gene are SEHNR and FQNEAQ (reference sequence). This chain links TRBV7-9 with TRBJ1-1; possible D gene TRBD1, 6 bases. The clonotype was recovered from an adult who received the AZD1222 COVID-19 vaccine. Sequenced material: peripheral blood, taken 28 days after the second AZD1222 dose. The DNA for the CDR3 is TGTGCCAGCAGCCGAACTACAGGGGAAGCTTTCTTT. It translates to CASSRTTGEAFF.